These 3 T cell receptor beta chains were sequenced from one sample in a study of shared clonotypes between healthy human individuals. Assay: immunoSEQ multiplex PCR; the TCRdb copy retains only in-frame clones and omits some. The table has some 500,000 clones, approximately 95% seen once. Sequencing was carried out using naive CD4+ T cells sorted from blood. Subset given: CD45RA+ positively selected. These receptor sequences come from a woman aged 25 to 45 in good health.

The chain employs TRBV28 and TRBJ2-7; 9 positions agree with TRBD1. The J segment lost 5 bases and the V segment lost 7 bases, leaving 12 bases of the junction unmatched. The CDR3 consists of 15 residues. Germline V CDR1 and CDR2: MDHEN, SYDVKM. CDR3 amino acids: CASNTPGDRVHEQYF. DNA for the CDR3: TGTGCCAGCAATACACCAGGGGACAGGGTCCACGAGCAGTACTTC. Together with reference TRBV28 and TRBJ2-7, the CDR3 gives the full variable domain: DVKVTQSSRYLVKRTGEKVFLECVQDMDHENMFWYRQDPGLGLRLIYFSYDVKMKEKGDIPEGYSVSREKKERFSLILESASTNQTSMYLCASNTPGDRVHEQYFGPGTRLTVT.

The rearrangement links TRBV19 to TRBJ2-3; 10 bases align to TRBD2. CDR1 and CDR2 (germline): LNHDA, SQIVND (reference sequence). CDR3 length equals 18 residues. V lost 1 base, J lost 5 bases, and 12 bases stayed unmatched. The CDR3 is CASSIAPGEREGRDTQYF. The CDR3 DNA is TGTGCCAGTAGTATAGCCCCAGGGGAGCGGGAGGGCCGAGATACGCAGTATTTT.

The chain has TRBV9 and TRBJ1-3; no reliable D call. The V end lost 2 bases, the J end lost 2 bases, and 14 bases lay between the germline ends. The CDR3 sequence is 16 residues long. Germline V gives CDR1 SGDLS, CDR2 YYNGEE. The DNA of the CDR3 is TGTGCCAGCAGCGTCGAGACCCGGGGAGCTGGAAACACCATATATTTT. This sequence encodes CASSVETRGAGNTIYF.